This T cell receptor beta chain was identified during a study of blood T cell repertoires in COVID-19. This clone was recorded a few times. V shed 8 bases and J shed 0 bases, with 20 bases lying between them. Germline CDR1 SGHVS, CDR2 FQNEAQ. This CDR3 has 18 residues. Produced via immunoSEQ multiplex PCR; TCRdb's table is partial and in-frame only. The sample lists tens of thousands of clones, approximately 90% seen once, with under 30% in the top ten. The specimen was peripheral blood. The chain has TRBV7-8 and TRBJ2-6; D is perhaps TRBD2 (7 bases). The sequence came from a woman of 80 years or more with active or convalescent COVID-19. CDR3 in DNA: TGTGCCAGCTTCGAGGCGGGGGCAGGGTACTCTGGGGCCAACGTCCTGACTTTC. Its translation is CASFEAGAGYSGANVLTF.